This T cell receptor (beta chain) was sequenced during a study of T cells expressing NK-cell markers. Whole-study context: Sequenced donors, eight in total, included seven who were HCMV-seropositive and one who was seronegative. The study's findings and limits: For over five donors, the dominant NKG2C+ clonotypes made up roughly 1.0-7.0% of their CD8+ T cells. Evidence did not settle whether expanded NKG2C+ T cell clones targeted HCMV.

TCRdb re-called the 5' RACE reads and shows each CDR3 protein once, DNA omitted. The sample table sets out 150,000 to 170,000 distinct CDR3 sequences. As to this clonotype: Its antigen is currently unknown.

Sequencing was carried out using blood T cells: a sorted CD56 or NKG2C T cell subset, CD4+ or CD8+ T cells, or bulk PBMC T cells (not recorded which). The TCR sequence derives from a woman in her 50s in good health.

The CDR3 loop reads CASSRGGNTEAFF. The rearrangement uses TRBV6-5 and TRBJ1-1; TCRdb's D call of TRBD1 is untestable without DNA. CDR1 and CDR2 from the germline V gene are MNHEY and SVGAGI. The CDR3 sequence is 13 residues long.